This T cell receptor (beta chain) was captured by sequencing in a study of T cell changes during pregnancy in multiple sclerosis. Germline V gene sequence: CDR1 SGHAT, CDR2 FQNNGV. The length of the CDR3 is 15 residues. J lost 5 bases, V lost 2 bases, and 6 bases had no gene match. The method was immunoSEQ multiplex PCR; TCRdb's version includes in-frame clones alone and lacks a portion of them. The data show about 51,000 clones, with roughly 93% seen just once and 1.5% to 2% held by the top ten. The starting material was peripheral blood, obtained in the second trimester of pregnancy. This receptor was identified in a female donor with multiple sclerosis, enrolled in a pregnancy study. This chain connects TRBV11-2 to TRBJ2-3; 8 positions agree with TRBD2. This chain's CDR3 is CASSLTGGPLDTQYF. Here the CDR3 DNA reads TGTGCCAGCAGCTTAACGGGAGGGCCTCTAGATACGCAGTATTTT.